This TCR beta chain is drawn from a study of shared clonotypes between healthy human individuals. Clones were read by immunoSEQ multiplex PCR, and TCRdb kept only the in-frame ones, dropping some. Of about 2.4 million clones in the sample, 93% are singletons; the top ten hold 0.35% to 0.45%. As for this clone: Its antigen is not known.

Regarding the study as a whole: Incomplete sequencing of sorted subsets was indicated by rarefaction despite large depth.

Each sample came from a Caucasian adult donor living in Nashville, Tennessee. Trimming left V 4 bases short and J 1 base short, with 9 bases between. This CDR3 is built from 14 residues. Germline V gene sequence: CDR1 SGDLS, CDR2 YYNGEE. The V call is TRBV9, the J call TRBJ1-3, with D unresolved. Material: naive CD4+ T cells from PBMCs. The sample's subset: CD45RA+ positively selected. This sequence originates from a man aged 18 to 30 in good health. Some clones in this sample may be carry-over from other donors' samples. In DNA form, the CDR3 reads TGTGCCAGCAGCAGACCGGGATCTGGAAACACCATATATTTT. Translated: CASSRPGSGNTIYF.